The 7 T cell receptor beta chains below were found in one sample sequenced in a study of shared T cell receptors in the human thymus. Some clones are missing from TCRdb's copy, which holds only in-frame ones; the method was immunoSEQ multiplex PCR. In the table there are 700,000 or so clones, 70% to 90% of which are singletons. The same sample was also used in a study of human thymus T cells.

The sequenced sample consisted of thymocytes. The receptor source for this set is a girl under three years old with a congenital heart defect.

CDR3: CASSLDRVLAKNIQYF. As DNA, the CDR3 is TGTGCCAGCAGCTTAGACAGGGTACTAGCCAAAAACATTCAGTACTTC. This chain uses TRBV7-2 with TRBJ2-4; the D gene is possibly TRBD1 (6 bases). V was clipped by 1 base and J by 0 bases, with 10 bases between them. Germline CDR1 is SGHTA and CDR2 is FQGNSA. The CDR3 contains 16 residues.

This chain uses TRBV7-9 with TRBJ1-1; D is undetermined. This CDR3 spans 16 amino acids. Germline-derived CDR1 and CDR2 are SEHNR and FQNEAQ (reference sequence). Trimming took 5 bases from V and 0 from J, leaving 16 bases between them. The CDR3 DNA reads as TGTGCCAGCAGCCCCAACGGGAACCTCATGAACACTGAAGCTTTCTTT. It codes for CASSPNGNLMNTEAFF.

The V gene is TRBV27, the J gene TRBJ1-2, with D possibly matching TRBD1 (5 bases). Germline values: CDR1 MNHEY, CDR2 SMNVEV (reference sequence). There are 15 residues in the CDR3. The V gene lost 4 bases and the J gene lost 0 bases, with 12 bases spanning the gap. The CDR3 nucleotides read TGTGCCAGCAGTTCCCTCAGGGACTCTAACTATGGCTACACCTTC. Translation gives CASSSLRDSNYGYTF.

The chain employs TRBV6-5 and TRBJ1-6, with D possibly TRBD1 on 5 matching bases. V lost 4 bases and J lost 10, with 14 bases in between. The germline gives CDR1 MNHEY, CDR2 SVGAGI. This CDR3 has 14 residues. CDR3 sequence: CASSSGGDGSPLHF. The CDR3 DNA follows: TGTGCCAGCAGTTCAGGAGGGGACGGGTCACCCCTCCACTTT.

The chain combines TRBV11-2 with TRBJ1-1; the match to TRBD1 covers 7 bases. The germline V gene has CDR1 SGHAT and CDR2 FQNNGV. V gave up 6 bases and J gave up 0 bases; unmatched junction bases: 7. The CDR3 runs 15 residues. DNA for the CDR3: TGTGCCAGCAGTTTTACAGGGGCTTTGAACACTGAAGCTTTCTTT. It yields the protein CASSFTGALNTEAFF.

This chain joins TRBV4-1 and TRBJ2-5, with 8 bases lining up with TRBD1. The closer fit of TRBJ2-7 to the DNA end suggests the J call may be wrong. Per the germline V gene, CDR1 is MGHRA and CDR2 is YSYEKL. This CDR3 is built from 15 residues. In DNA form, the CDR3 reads TGCGCCAGCAGCCAACCAACCCGGGACAGGCGCGAGCAGTACTTC. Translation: CASSQPTRDRREQYF.

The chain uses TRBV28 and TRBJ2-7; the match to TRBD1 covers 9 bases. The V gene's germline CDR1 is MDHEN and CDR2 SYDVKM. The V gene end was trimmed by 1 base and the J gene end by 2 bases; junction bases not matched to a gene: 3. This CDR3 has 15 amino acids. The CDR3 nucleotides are TGTGCCAGCAGTTTATTAGGGACAGGGCCCTACGAGCAGTACTTC. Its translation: CASSLLGTGPYEQYF.